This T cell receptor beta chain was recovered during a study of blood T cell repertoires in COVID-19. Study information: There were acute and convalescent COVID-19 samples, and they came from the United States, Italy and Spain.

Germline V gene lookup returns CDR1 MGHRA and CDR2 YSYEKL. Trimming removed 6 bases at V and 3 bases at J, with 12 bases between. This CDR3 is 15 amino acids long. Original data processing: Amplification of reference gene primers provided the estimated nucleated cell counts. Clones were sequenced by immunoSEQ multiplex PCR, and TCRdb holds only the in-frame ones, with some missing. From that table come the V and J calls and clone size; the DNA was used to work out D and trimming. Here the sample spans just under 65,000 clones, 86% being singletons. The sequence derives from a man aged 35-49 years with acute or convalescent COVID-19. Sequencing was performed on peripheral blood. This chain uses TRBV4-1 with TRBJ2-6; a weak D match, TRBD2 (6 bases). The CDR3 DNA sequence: TGCGCCAGCAGGAGCGGAGGGCGTGGGGCCAACGTCCTGACTTTC. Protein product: CASRSGGRGANVLTF.